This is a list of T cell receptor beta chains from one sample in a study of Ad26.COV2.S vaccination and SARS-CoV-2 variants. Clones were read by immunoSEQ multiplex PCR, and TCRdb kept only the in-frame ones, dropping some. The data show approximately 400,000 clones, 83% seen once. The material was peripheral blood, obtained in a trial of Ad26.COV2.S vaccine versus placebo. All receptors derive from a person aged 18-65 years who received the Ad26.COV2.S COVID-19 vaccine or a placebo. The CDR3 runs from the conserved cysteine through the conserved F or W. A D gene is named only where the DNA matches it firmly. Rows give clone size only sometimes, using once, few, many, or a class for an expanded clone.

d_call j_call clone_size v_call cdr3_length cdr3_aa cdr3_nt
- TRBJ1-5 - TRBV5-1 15 CASSPGTVSNQPQHF TGCGCCAGCAGCCCGGGGACGGTTAGCAATCAGCCCCAGCATTTT
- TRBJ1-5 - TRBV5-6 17 CASSLAGGVRVPQPQHF TGTGCCAGCAGCTTGGCTGGGGGGGTGAGGGTGCCTCAGCCCCAGCATTTT
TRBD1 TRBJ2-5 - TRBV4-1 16 CASSQGDREGQETQYF TGCGCCAGCAGCCAAGGGGACAGGGAGGGCCAAGAGACCCAGTACTTC
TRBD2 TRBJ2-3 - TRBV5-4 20 CASSLGLGTSGRALADTQYF TGTGCCAGCAGCTTGGGGCTGGGGACTAGCGGGAGGGCCCTCGCAGATACGCAGTATTTT
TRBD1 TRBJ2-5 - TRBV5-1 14 CASSLRDSRETQYF TGCGCCAGCAGCCTTCGGGACAGCAGAGAGACCCAGTACTTC
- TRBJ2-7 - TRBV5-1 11 CASSPGIEQYF TGCGCCAGCAGCCCCGGCATAGAGCAGTACTTC
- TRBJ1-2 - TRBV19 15 CASSTSGDTVYGYTF TGTGCCAGTAGTACAAGCGGAGACACTGTCTATGGCTACACCTTC
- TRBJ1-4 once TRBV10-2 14 CASSVTGHIEKLFF TGCGCCAGCAGTGTCACGGGACACATTGAAAAACTGTTTTTT
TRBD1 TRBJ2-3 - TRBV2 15 CASSVGTGSTDTQYF TGTGCCAGCAGTGTAGGGACAGGTAGCACAGATACGCAGTATTTT
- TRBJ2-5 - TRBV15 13 CATSRQGQETQYF TGTGCCACCAGCAGACAGGGACAAGAGACCCAGTACTTC
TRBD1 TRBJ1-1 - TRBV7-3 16 CASSLSPTTGGTEAFF TGTGCCAGCAGCTTATCCCCCACGACAGGGGGCACTGAAGCTTTCTTT
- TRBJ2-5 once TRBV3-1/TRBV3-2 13 CASSQDPMGTQYF TGTGCCAGCAGCCAAGATCCAATGGGGACCCAGTACTTC
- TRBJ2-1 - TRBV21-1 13 CASKGAGVVEQFF TGTGCCAGCAAGGGAGCGGGGGTTGTTGAGCAGTTCTTC
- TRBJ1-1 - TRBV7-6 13 CASSLASTSEAFF TGTGCCAGCAGCTTAGCTTCAACTTCTGAAGCTTTCTTT
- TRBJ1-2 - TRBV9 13 CASRRTADYGYTF TGTGCCAGCAGACGAACGGCGGACTATGGCTACACCTTC
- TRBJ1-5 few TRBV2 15 CASSVGGVRNQPQHF TGTGCCAGCAGTGTCGGTGGGGTTAGGAATCAGCCCCAGCATTTT
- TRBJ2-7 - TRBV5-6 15 CASSLWLAFSYEQYF TGTGCCAGCAGCTTGTGGCTAGCTTTTTCCTACGAGCAGTACTTC
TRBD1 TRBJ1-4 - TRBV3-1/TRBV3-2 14 CASSPGQGSEKLFF TGTGCCAGCAGCCCCGGACAGGGGTCTGAAAAACTGTTTTTT
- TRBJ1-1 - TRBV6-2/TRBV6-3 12 CASSYTGTEAFF TGTGCCAGCAGTTACACGGGCACTGAAGCTTTCTTT
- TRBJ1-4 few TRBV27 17 CASSEGIGQENNEKLFF TGTGCCAGCAGCGAAGGGATCGGGCAGGAGAATAATGAAAAACTGTTTTTT
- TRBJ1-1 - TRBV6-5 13 CASSYGKATEAFF TGTGCCAGCAGTTACGGGAAAGCGACTGAAGCTTTCTTT
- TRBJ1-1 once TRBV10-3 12 CAISVNGAEAFF TGTGCCATCAGTGTCAATGGGGCAGAAGCTTTCTTT
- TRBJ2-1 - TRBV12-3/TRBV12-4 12 CASSLGVGEQFF TGTGCCAGCAGTCTCGGTGTAGGTGAGCAGTTCTTC
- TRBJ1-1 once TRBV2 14 CASRETDPYTEAFF TGTGCCAGCAGAGAGACAGACCCTTACACTGAAGCTTTCTTT
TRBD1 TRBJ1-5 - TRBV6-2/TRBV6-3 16 CASSYATGGRGQPQHF TGTGCCAGCAGTTACGCTACAGGGGGCCGGGGTCAGCCCCAGCATTTT
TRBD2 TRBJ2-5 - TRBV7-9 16 CASSPGRGGAEETQYF TGTGCCAGCAGTCCCGGGCGCGGGGGGGCCGAAGAGACCCAGTACTTC
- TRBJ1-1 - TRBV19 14 CASSLGTGGTEAFF TGTGCCAGTAGTTTGGGGACGGGGGGCACTGAAGCTTTCTTT
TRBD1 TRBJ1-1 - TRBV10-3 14 CAISDRGLWAEAFF TGTGCCATCAGTGACAGGGGGCTATGGGCTGAAGCTTTCTTT
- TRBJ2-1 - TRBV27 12 CASSLQGYEQFF TGTGCCAGCAGTTTACAGGGCTATGAGCAGTTCTTC
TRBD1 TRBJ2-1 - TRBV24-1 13 CATRGTGTDEQFF TGTGCCACCAGAGGTACCGGGACAGACGAGCAGTTCTTC
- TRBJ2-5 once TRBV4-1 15 CASSLSRAARETQYF TGCGCCAGCAGCCTCTCCCGGGCCGCCAGAGAGACCCAGTACTTC